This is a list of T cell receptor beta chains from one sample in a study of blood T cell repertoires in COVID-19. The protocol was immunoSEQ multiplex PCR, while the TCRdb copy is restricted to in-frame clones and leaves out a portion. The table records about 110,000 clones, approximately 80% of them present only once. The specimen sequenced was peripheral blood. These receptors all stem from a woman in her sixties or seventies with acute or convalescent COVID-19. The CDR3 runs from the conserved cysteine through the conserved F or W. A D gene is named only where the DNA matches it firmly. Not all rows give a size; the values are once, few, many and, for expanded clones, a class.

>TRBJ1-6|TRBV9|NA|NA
TGTGCCAGCAGCTCACAGGGTTGGGATTCACCCCTCCACTTT
CASSSQGWDSPLHF
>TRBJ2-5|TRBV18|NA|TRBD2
TGTGCCAGCTCACCTGGGGAGCGGGGTGTACAAGAGACCCAGTACTTC
CASSPGERGVQETQYF
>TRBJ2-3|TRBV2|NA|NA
TGTGCCAGCAGTGAGATCAGCGGGAGCACAGATACGCAGTATTTT
CASSEISGSTDTQYF
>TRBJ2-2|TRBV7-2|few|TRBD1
TGTGCCAGCAGCTTGACAGGGACCGGGGAGCTGTTTTTT
CASSLTGTGELFF
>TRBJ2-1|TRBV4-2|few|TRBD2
TGTGCCAGCAGCCAAGAGTCGGGCGGGAGCTCCTACAATGAGCAGTTCTTC
CASSQESGGSSYNEQFF
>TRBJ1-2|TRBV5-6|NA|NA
TGTGCCAGCAGCTTGGACTGGCGGTTTAATGGCTACACCTTC
CASSLDWRFNGYTF
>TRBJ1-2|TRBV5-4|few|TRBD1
TGTGCCAGCAGCTTGGGGACAGGGGGCGATGGCTACACCTTC
CASSLGTGGDGYTF
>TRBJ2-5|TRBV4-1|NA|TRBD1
TGCGCCAGCAGCCCGGACAGGGGGCGCGAAGAGACCCAGTACTTC
CASSPDRGREETQYF
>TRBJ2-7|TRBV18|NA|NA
TGTGCCAGCTCACTCACCCAGGGTGCCACGGGCTACGAGCAGTACTTC
CASSLTQGATGYEQYF
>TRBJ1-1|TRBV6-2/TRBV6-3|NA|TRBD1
TGTGCCAGCAGTGACAGGGGGCCACGGGACACTGAAGCTTTCTTT
CASSDRGPRDTEAFF
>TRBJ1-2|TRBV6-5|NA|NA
TGTGCCAGCAGTTATGAGAGGGCGTATGGCTACACCTTC
CASSYERAYGYTF
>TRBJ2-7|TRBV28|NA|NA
TGTGCCAGCAGTTTGGACAGGTGGGGCAGCGGGAGCTACGACGAGCAGTACTTC
CASSLDRWGSGSYDEQYF
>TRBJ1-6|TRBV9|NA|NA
TGTGCCAGCAGCGCGAACTCTTATAATTCACCCCTCCACTTT
CASSANSYNSPLHF
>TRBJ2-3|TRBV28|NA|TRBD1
TGTGCCAGCAGTACTAACAGGGGGAGGAATACGCAGTATTTT
CASSTNRGRNTQYF
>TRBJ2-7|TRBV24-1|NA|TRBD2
TGTGCCACCAGTGAACCGACTAGCCCCTACGAGCAGTACTTC
CATSEPTSPYEQYF
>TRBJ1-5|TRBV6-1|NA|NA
TGTGCCAGCAGTGAAGAACTCATCGGTCCCCAGCATTTT
CASSEELIGPQHF
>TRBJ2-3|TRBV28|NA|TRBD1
TGTGCCAGCAAAGCTCAGGGGGTTAGCACAGATACGCAGTATTTT
CASKAQGVSTDTQYF
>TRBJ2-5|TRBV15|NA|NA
TGTGCCACCAGCGGTTGGACAAACGGAGAGACCCAGTACTTC
CATSGWTNGETQYF
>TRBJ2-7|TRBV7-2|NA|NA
TGTGCCAGCAGCTTAGTTGTGGGGGGGCACTACGAGCAGTACTTC
CASSLVVGGHYEQYF
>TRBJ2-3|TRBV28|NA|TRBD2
TGTGCCAGCGTATCCGGGGGGTCCGGCACAGATACGCAGTATTTT
CASVSGGSGTDTQYF
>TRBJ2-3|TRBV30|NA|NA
TGTGCCTGGAAAGTTTTACAGAGCACAGATACGCAGTATTTT
CAWKVLQSTDTQYF
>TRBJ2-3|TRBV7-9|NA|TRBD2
TGTGCCAGCAGCTTACTAGCGGGAGGGCAAGATACGCAGTATTTT
CASSLLAGGQDTQYF
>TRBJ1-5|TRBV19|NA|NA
TGTGCCAGTAGTCCCCAGGGCGACAATCAGCCCCAGCATTTT
CASSPQGDNQPQHF
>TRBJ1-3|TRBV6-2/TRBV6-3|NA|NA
TGTGCCAGCAGTTACTCGAGCGGAGCCTCTGGAAACACCATATATTTT
CASSYSSGASGNTIYF
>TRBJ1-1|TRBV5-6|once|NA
TGTGCCAGCAGCTTCAGATTTGAAGCTTTCTTT
CASSFRFEAFF
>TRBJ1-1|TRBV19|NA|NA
TGTGCCAGTAGTAAGAGAGTCATGAACACTGAAGCTTTCTTT
CASSKRVMNTEAFF
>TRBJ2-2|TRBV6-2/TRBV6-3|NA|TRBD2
TGTGCCAGCAGTTGGGGACTAGCGGGGGAATTGAACACCGGGGAGCTGTTTTTT
CASSWGLAGELNTGELFF
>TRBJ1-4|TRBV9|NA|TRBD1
TGTGCCAGCAGCGTAGGTCCCGGGACAGGGGTTGAAAAACTGTTTTTT
CASSVGPGTGVEKLFF
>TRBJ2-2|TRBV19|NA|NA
TGTGCCAGTAGTATTACGCCGGACAGCTACACCGGGGAGCTGTTTTTT
CASSITPDSYTGELFF
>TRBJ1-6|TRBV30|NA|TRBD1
TGTGCCTGGAGCGCTACAGGGGGGCGTCTTGATTCACCCCTCCACTTT
CAWSATGGRLDSPLHF
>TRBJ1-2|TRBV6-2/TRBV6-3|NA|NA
TGTGCCAGCAGTCCCGACGGGTATGGCTACACCTTC
CASSPDGYGYTF
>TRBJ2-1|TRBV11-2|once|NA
TGTGCCAGCAGCTTAGGTAGTCGGCAGATAGTTGACGAGACAATGGGTCAGTTCTTC
CASSLGSRQIVDETMGQFF
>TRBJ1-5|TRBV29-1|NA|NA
TGCAGCGCTACAGAGGGGGGCAATCAGCCCCAGCATTTT
CSATEGGNQPQHF
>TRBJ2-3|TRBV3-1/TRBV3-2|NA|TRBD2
TGTGCCAGCAGCCCTTGGACTAGCGGGGTCTCTAGCACAGATACGCAGTATTTT
CASSPWTSGVSSTDTQYF
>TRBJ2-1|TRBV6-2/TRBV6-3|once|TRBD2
TGTGCCAGCAGCGAACTAGCGACCTCCTACAATGAGCAGTTCTTC
CASSELATSYNEQFF
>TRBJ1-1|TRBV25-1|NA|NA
TGTGCCAGCAAGAGAGGGGGCACTGAAGCTTTCTTT
CASKRGGTEAFF
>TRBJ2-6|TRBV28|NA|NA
TGTGCCAGCAGTCCAGGGAACGGGGCCAACGTCCTGACTTTC
CASSPGNGANVLTF
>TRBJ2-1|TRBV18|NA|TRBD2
TGTGCCAGCTCACCAAGTAGCGGGTCCTACAATGAGCAGTTCTTC
CASSPSSGSYNEQFF
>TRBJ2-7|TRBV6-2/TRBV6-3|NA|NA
TGTGCCAGCAGTATTAATCCCTACGAGCAGTACTTC
CASSINPYEQYF
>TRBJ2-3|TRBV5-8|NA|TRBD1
TGTGCCAGCAGCTTGGGGACAGGGGGCGGAGATACGCAGTATTTT
CASSLGTGGGDTQYF
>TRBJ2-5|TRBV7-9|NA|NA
TGTGCCAGCAGCTTAGCCGCGGCTAGGACTAACCAAGAGACCCAGTACTTC
CASSLAAARTNQETQYF
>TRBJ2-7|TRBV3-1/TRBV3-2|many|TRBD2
TGTGCCAGCAGCTTCACTAGCGGGGGAACCGAGCAGTACTTC
CASSFTSGGTEQYF
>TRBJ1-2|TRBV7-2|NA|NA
TGTGCCAGCAGCTTAGACGGCAGGGCGGACTATGGCTACACCTTC
CASSLDGRADYGYTF